Listed below are T cell receptor beta chains from one sample, sequenced in a study of blood T cell repertoires in COVID-19. Sequenced by immunoSEQ multiplex PCR; TCRdb stores in-frame clones only, minus some. The profile shows about 300,000 clones, 70% to 90% of them singletons. Sequences were obtained from PBMCs or T cells enriched from blood (not recorded which). These receptor sequences come from a young woman who had recovered from COVID-19. Each CDR3 is given with its conserved first and last residue. D genes are given only for firm matches. Where a row states a size, it is once, few, many or the class of an expanded clone; other rows omit it.

j_gene | v_gene | abundance | d_gene | CDR3nt | CDR3aa
TRBJ1-4 | TRBV7-6 | NA | NA | TGTGCCAGCAGCGCCTCGTATGGGGGCGGGAATGAAAAACTGTTTTTT | CASSASYGGGNEKLFF
TRBJ1-3 | TRBV29-1 | NA | TRBD1 | TGCAGCGTTCGGGGACAGGGGTACTCTGGAAACACCATATATTTT | CSVRGQGYSGNTIYF
TRBJ1-1 | TRBV6-1 | NA | TRBD1 | TGTGCCAGCAGTGTCAACCCCGGGACAGGGAACACTGAAGCTTTCTTT | CASSVNPGTGNTEAFF
TRBJ2-1 | TRBV4-1 | NA | NA | TGCGCCAGCAGCCAATTCACTCGGCGACTAAGCTCCTACAATGAGCAGTTCTTC | CASSQFTRRLSSYNEQFF
TRBJ1-1 | TRBV19 | NA | NA | TGTAGTACAAGTATCGGGGTGAACACTGAAGCTTTCTTT | CSTSIGVNTEAFF
TRBJ2-1 | TRBV2 | once | TRBD2 | TGTGCCAGCAGTAAACTAAGCGGGAGGGCCGGAGAGCAGTTCTTC | CASSKLSGRAGEQFF
TRBJ2-7 | TRBV27 | once | TRBD1 | TGTGCCAGCAGTTTATTCCAGGGGTCTGCGACAGGGGGTGGTGAGCAGTACTTC | CASSLFQGSATGGGEQYF
TRBJ2-2 | TRBV7-6 | few | NA | TGTGCCAGCAGCTTAGTGACTAGCGGGGAGCTGTTTTTT | CASSLVTSGELFF
TRBJ1-1 | TRBV29-1 | NA | NA | TGCAGCGTTGAAGATTACAGTGGCGGCAGGGAGGGGACTGAAGCTTTCTTT | CSVEDYSGGREGTEAFF
TRBJ1-2 | TRBV11-1 | NA | NA | TGTGCCAGCAGCTTAGCCGGGGTCGGCTATGGCTACACCTTC | CASSLAGVGYGYTF
TRBJ1-1 | TRBV6-5 | NA | NA | TGTGCCAGCAGTTACAGGGGAAGCACTGAAGTTTTCTTT | CASSYRGSTEVFF
TRBJ1-1 | TRBV18 | once | NA | TGTGCCAGCTCACCAAATGCGGGACGGGGCACTGAAGCTTTCTTT | CASSPNAGRGTEAFF
TRBJ2-3 | TRBV27 | NA | NA | TGTGCCAGCAGTGCGCTGGGACTCGGACTCACAGATACGCAGTATTTT | CASSALGLGLTDTQYF
TRBJ2-1 | TRBV3-1/TRBV3-2 | NA | NA | TGTGCCAGCAGCCAAGGGACAACCCATGAGCAGTTCTTC | CASSQGTTHEQFF
TRBJ2-1 | TRBV1 | NA | NA | TGCACCAGCAGCCAAGATTACCAGGGCCTTACTAGCGGGGGTAGGAATGAGCAGTTCTTC | CTSSQDYQGLTSGGRNEQFF
TRBJ2-2 | TRBV29-1 | NA | NA | TGCAGCGCCACAGGGACCGGCTCGAACACCGGGGAGCTGTTTTTT | CSATGTGSNTGELFF
TRBJ1-2 | TRBV28 | few | TRBD1 | TGTGCCAGCAGTTCGGGACAGGGGTTCTATGGCTACACCTTC | CASSSGQGFYGYTF
TRBJ1-6 | TRBV7-8 | once | NA | TGTGCCAGCAGCTTAGCGGCCAGGGCGTCCTATAATTCACCCCTCCACTTT | CASSLAARASYNSPLHF
TRBJ1-1 | TRBV20-1 | NA | TRBD1 | TGCAGTGCTAGTCCCCGGGACAGATGGAACACTGAAGCTTTCTTT | CSASPRDRWNTEAFF
TRBJ2-1 | TRBV5-1 | once | NA | TGCGCCAGCAGCTTGGCCAGGGGTGAGCAGTTCTTC | CASSLARGEQFF
TRBJ2-7 | TRBV6-5 | NA | NA | TGTGCCAGCCGGTTGTCACAGGCCTCCTACGAGCAGTACTTC | CASRLSQASYEQYF
TRBJ1-1 | TRBV7-8 | NA | NA | TGTGCCAGCAGCTTGCGCCGGGTTACACGTCAGGGAATCACTGAAGCTTTCTTT | CASSLRRVTRQGITEAFF
TRBJ2-3 | TRBV9 | NA | TRBD1 | TGTGCCAGCAGCGGCATGACAGGGAGCACAGATACGCAGTATTTT | CASSGMTGSTDTQYF
TRBJ2-2 | TRBV18 | once | NA | TGTGCCAGCTCTCCTCAAGAGAGGGCCAACACCGGGGAGCTGTTTTTT | CASSPQERANTGELFF
TRBJ1-6 | TRBV18 | NA | NA | TGTGCCAGCTCACCTCAACTACTGGGGCCTCGTAATTCACCCCTCCACTTT | CASSPQLLGPRNSPLHF
TRBJ2-1 | TRBV2 | NA | TRBD2 | TGTGCCAGCAGTGAGGGCCGAACTAGCGATGAGCAGTTCTTC | CASSEGRTSDEQFF
TRBJ1-5 | TRBV18 | NA | TRBD1 | TGTGCCAGCTCACCAGGACAGGTGGAACAGCCCCAGCATTTT | CASSPGQVEQPQHF
TRBJ2-7 | TRBV4-1 | NA | TRBD2 | TGCGCCAGCAGCCAAGGGACTAGCGAGGACTACGAGCAGTACTTC | CASSQGTSEDYEQYF
TRBJ2-5 | TRBV9 | NA | TRBD1 | TGTGCCAGCAGCGTCCCCGGACAGGGAGGAGACCAAGAGACCCAGTACTTC | CASSVPGQGGDQETQYF
TRBJ2-6 | TRBV28 | NA | NA | TGTGCCAGCAGGCCCCCGACGGGGGTCGGGGCCAACGTCCTGACTTTC | CASRPPTGVGANVLTF
TRBJ1-1 | TRBV12-5 | NA | TRBD1 | TGTGCTAGTGGTACGGGACAGGAAGCTTTCTTT | CASGTGQEAFF
TRBJ1-1 | TRBV10-3 | NA | TRBD1 | TGTGCCATCAGCCCACGGGACAGGGTATCTGAAGCTTTCTTT | CAISPRDRVSEAFF
TRBJ2-2 | TRBV7-3 | NA | NA | TGTGCCAGCAGCTTAGAGCTCAACCCAAACACCGGGGAGCTGTTTTTT | CASSLELNPNTGELFF